One sample yielded the 5 T cell receptor beta chains listed below, sequenced in a study of cytomegalovirus exposure and HLA in healthy donors. The PCR contained 60 Vbeta and 13 Jbeta primers. The table came from immunoSEQ multiplex PCR; TCRdb's copy has only in-frame clones and leaves some out. The sample lists 150,000 to 200,000 clones, around 82% seen once, with 1.5% to 2% in the top ten. Sequencing was done on a sample of PBMCs. The receptors come from a man aged 18 to 30 in good health and CMV-seronegative.

The table lists this clone with a few counts. The gene calls are TRBV4-2 and TRBJ2-2; D is possibly TRBD2 (5 bases). The CDR3 length is 16 residues. V was pared by 0 bases and J by 1 base, with 9 bases between. CDR1 LGHNA and CDR2 YNFKEQ come from the germline V gene. CDR3 region: CASSQERAENTGELFF. CDR3 in DNA: TGTGCCAGCAGCCAAGAGAGGGCGGAGAACACCGGGGAGCTGTTTTTT.

Comments on this clone: Relative to the germline gene, one junction end is altered; a read error may explain this. V is TRBV2 and J is TRBJ1-1, with D tentatively TRBD1 (6 bases). This CDR3 has 14 amino acids. CDR1 and CDR2 (germline): SNHLY, FYNNEI. In DNA form, the CDR3 reads TGTGCCAGCAGTAAGACAGGATTGAATACTGAAGCTTTCTTT. This encodes CASSKTGLNTEAFF.

The chain couples TRBV9 to TRBJ2-1, with TRBD2 matching 8 bases. Germline CDR1 SGDLS, CDR2 YYNGEE. The CDR3 contains 16 residues. Trimming at V came to 5 bases and at J to 6 bases, leaving 13 bases not matched to a gene. This chain's CDR3 is CASSYGGASLSNEQFF. For the CDR3, the DNA is TGTGCCAGCAGTTACGGGGGGGCTTCCCTTAGCAATGAGCAGTTCTTC.

The rearrangement uses TRBV6-1 and TRBJ2-1; 13 bases line up with TRBD2. Losses at the gene ends were 4 bases for V and 7 bases for J; bases not matched to a gene: 7. The length of the CDR3 is 16 residues. Germline-derived CDR1 and CDR2 are MNHNS and SASEGT. The DNA of the CDR3 is TGTGCCAGCAGTGGTTGGACTAGCGGGGGTGGTAATGAGCAGTTCTTC. Amino acid sequence: CASSGWTSGGGNEQFF.

The rearrangement joins TRBV19 to TRBJ2-7; a weak D match, TRBD1 (6 bases). V was trimmed by 5 bases and J by 4 bases, leaving 18 bases between them. The CDR3 sequence is 15 residues long. The germline CDR1 and CDR2 sequences are LNHDA and SQIVND (reference sequence). The CDR3 loop reads CASSAHRDTGYEQYF. The CDR3, as DNA: TGTGCCAGTAGTGCCCACCGGGACACTGGATACGAGCAGTACTTC.